This T cell receptor beta chain originates from a study of CD8 T cells in Susac syndrome. About the research overall: Patients with Susac syndrome, at blood draw, were therapy-naive, on corticosteroids, or on intravenous immunoglobulin alone. Study results and caveats: Peak Susac CD8+ clonal expansion occurred in TEMRA cells and active patients. Individuals included in the TCR sequencing and HLA analysis were acknowledged by the study to be relatively few in number.

An input of roughly 0.45 to 1 ug of RNA was subjected to reverse transcription using random hexamers. TCRdb redid the calling of the immunoSEQ multiplex PCR reads with MiXCR, one entry per CDR3 protein. Seen here are 75,000 to 95,000 distinct CDR3 sequences, about 95% observed once, and the top ten hold 0.62%. The CDR3 runs 17 residues. Trimming removed 5 bases from V and 2 bases from J, with 21 bases in between. Germline CDR1 is MNHNS and CDR2 is SASEGT. In its sample, this clonotype was seen once. Its antigen is as yet unknown. While CD8+ and CD4+ T cells were isolated negatively, TEMRA cells were enriched by FACS.

Sequenced sample: CD8+ T cells from PBMCs. The chain uses TRBV6-1 and TRBJ2-5; D is unclear. The sequence was obtained from a human donor with Susac syndrome. The chain's CDR3 is CASSPHPSPRPQETQYF. CDR3 DNA: TGTGCCAGCAGTCCGCACCCGAGTCCCCGGCCTCAAGAGACCCAGTACTTC.